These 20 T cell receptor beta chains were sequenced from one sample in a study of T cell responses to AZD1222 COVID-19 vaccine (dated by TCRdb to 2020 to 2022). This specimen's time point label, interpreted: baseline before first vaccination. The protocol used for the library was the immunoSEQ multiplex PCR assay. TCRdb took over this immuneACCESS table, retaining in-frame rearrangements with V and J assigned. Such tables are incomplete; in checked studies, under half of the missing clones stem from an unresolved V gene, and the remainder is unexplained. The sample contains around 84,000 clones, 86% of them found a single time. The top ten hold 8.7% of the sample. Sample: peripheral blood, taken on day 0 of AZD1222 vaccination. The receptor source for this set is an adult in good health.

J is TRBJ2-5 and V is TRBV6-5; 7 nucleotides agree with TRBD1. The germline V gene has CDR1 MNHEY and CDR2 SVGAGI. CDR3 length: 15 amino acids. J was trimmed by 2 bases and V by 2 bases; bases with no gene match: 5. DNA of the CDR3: TGTGCCAGCAGTTACGACGAGACAGGGCAAGAGACCCAGTACTTC. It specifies CASSYDETGQETQYF.

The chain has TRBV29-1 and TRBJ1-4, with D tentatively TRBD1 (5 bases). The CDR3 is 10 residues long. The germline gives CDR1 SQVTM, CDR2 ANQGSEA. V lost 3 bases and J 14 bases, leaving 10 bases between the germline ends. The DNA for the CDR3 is TGCAGCGTTGAGGGGGGAGGCCTGTTTTTT. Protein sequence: CSVEGGGLFF.

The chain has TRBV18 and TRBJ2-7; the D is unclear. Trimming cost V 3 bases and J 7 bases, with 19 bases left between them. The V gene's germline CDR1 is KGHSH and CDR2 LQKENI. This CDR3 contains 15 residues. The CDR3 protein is CASSPSKVGPREQYF. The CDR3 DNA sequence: TGTGCCAGCTCACCGTCGAAAGTTGGACCGAGGGAGCAGTACTTC.

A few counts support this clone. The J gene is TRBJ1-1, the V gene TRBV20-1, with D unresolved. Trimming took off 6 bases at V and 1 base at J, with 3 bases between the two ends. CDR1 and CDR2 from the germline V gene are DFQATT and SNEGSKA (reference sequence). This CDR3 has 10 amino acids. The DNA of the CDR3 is TGCAGTGCCGGGAACACTGAAGCTTTCTTT. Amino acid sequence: CSAGNTEAFF.

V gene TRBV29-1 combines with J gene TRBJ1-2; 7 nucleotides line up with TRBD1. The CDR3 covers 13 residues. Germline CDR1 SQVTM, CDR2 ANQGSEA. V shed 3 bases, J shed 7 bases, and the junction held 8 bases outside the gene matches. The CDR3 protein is CSVDRGGGRGYTF. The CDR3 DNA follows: TGCAGCGTTGACAGGGGGGGCGGACGTGGCTACACCTTC.

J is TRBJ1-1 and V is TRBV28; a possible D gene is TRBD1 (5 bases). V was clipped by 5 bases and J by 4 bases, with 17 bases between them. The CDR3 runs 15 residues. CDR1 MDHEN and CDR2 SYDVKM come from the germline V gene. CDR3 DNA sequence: TGTGCCAGCAGTCCCTCGCAGGGTTTTGGCACTGAAGCTTTCTTT. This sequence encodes CASSPSQGFGTEAFF.

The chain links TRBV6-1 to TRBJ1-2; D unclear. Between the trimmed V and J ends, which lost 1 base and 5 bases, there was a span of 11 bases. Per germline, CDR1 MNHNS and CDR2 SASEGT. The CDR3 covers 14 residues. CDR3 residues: CASSEGTVRYGYTF. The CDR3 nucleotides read TGTGCCAGCAGTGAAGGCACAGTGCGGTATGGCTACACCTTC.

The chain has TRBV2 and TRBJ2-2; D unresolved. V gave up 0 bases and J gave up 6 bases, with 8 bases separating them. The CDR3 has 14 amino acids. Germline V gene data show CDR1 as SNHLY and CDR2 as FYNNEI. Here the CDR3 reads CASSEAMGSGELFF. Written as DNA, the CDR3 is TGTGCCAGCAGTGAAGCGATGGGCTCCGGGGAGCTGTTTTTT.

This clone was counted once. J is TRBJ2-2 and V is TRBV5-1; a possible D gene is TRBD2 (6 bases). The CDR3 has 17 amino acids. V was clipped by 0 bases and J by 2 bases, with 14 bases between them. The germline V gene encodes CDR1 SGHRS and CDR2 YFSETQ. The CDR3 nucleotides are TGCGCCAGCAGCTTGGGGCAGGGAGGAAGCAACACCGGGGAGCTGTTTTTT. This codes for CASSLGQGGSNTGELFF.

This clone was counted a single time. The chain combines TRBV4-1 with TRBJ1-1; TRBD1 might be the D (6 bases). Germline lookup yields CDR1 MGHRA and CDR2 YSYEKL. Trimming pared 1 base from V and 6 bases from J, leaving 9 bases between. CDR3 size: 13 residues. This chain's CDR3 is CASSQVGAPEAFF. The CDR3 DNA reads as TGCGCCAGCAGCCAAGTGGGGGCCCCTGAAGCTTTCTTT.

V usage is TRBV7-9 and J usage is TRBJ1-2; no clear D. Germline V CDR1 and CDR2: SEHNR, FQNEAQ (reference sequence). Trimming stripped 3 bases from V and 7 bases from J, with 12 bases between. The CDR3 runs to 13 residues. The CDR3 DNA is TGTGCCAGCAGCTTGACGTCAGGCGGTGGCTACACCTTC. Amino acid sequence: CASSLTSGGGYTF.

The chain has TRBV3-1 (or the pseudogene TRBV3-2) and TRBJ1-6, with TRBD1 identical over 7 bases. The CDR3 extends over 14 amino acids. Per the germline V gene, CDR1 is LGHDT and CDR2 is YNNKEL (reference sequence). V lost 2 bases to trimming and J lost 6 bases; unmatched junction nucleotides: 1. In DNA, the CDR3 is TGTGCCAGCAGCCAAACAGGGGTTAATTCACCCCTCCACTTT. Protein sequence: CASSQTGVNSPLHF.

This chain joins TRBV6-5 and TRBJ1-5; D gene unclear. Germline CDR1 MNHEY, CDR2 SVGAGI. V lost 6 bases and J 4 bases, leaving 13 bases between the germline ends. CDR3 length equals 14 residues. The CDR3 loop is CASRALRLNQPQHF. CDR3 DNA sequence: TGTGCCAGCAGAGCTTTACGGCTTAATCAGCCCCAGCATTTT.

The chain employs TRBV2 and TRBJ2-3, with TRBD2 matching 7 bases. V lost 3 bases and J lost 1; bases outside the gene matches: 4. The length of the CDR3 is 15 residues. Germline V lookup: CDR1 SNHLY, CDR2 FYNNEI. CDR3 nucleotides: TGTGCCAGCAGTGATGGGGGACTACGCACAGATACGCAGTATTTT. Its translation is CASSDGGLRTDTQYF.

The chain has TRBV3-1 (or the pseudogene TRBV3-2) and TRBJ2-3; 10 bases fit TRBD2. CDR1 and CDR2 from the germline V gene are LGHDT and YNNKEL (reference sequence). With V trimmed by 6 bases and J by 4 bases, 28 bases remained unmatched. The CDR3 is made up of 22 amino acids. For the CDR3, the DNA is TGTGCCAGCAGGCCCGGGACTAGCGCACCTTTAGCGGGAGAGGGAAACGCAGATACGCAGTATTTT. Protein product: CASRPGTSAPLAGEGNADTQYF.

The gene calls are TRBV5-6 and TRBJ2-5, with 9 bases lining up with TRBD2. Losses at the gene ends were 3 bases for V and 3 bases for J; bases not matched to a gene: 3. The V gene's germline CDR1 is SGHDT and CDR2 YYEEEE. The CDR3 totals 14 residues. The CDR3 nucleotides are TGTGCCAGCAGCTCGGCGGGGGGGAAAGAGACCCAGTACTTC. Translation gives CASSSAGGKETQYF.

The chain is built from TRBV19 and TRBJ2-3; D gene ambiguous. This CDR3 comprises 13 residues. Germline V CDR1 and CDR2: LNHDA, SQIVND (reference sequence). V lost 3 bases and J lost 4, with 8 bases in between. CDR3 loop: CASSIYSADTQYF. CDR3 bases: TGTGCCAGTAGTATCTATTCCGCAGATACGCAGTATTTT.

The CDR3 loop reads CASSVADSSYEQYF. The CDR3 DNA reads as TGTGCCAGCAGCGTAGCGGACAGCTCCTACGAGCAGTACTTC. The chain uses TRBV9 and TRBJ2-7, with a tentative D call TRBD1 (6 bases). Looked up from germline, CDR1 is SGDLS and CDR2 is YYNGEE. CDR3 length equals 14 residues. Trimming left V 0 bases short and J 0 bases short, with 7 bases between.

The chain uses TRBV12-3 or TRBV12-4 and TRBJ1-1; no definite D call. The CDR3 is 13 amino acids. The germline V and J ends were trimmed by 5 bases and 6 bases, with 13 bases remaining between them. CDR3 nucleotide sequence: TGTGCCAGCAGTCCCTGGATGCCCGCTGAAGCTTTCTTT. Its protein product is CASSPWMPAEAFF.

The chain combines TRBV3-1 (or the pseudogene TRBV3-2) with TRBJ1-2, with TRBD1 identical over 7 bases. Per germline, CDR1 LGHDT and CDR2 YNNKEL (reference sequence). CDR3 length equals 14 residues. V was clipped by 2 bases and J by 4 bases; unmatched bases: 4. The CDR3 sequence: CASSQRAGGYGYTF. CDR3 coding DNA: TGTGCCAGCAGCCAACGGGCAGGGGGCTATGGCTACACCTTC.